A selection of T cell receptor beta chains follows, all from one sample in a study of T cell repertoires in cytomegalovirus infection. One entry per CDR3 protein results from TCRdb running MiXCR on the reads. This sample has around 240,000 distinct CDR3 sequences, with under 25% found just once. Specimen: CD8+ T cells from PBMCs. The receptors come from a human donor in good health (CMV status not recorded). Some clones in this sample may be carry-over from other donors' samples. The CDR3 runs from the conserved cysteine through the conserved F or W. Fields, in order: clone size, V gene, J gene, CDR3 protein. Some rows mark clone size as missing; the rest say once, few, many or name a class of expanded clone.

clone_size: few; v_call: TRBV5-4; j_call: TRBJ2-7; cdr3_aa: CASSIGQGEQYF
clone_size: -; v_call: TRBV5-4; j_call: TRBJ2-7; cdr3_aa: CASSGTGDDYEQYF
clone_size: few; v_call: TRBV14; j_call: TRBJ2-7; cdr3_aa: CASSQVWTGVDEQYF
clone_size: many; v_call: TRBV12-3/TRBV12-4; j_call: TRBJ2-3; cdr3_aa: CASRGGLSTDTQYF
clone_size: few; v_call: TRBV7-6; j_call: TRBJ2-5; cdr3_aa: CASAPSGGAGETQYF
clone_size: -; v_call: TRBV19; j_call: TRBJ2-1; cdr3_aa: CASSRGERGAANEQFF
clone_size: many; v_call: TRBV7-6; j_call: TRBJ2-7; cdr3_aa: CASSLTRRVDEQYF
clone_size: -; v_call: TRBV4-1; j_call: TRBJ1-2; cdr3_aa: CANSQDRLTGLYTF
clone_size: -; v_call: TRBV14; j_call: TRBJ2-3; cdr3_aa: CASSQDWTSGDFTDTQYF
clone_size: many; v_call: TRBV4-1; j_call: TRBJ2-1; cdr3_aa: CASSQEQGYNEQFF
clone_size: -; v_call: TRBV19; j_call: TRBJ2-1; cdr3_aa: CASSIALGGNEQFF
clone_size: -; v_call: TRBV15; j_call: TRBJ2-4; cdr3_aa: CATSRVTDIQYF
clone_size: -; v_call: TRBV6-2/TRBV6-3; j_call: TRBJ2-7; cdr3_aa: CASSLNFYEQYF
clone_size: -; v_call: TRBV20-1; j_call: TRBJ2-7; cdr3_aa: CSARDLRHLDYEQYF
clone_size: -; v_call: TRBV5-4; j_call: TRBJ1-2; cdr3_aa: CASSWGRGQLNYGYTF
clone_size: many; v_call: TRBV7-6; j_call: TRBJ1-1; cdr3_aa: CASSLVAENMNTEAFF
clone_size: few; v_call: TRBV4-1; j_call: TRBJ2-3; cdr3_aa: CASSQDYVTQYF
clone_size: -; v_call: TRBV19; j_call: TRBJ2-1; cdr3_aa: CASRKTAYNEQFF
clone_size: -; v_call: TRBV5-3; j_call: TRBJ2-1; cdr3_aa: CASSLAQGNGPNEQFF
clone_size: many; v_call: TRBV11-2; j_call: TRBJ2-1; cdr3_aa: CASGLEVVPGDEQFF
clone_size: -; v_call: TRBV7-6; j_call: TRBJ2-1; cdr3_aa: CASSFSTGGLQFF
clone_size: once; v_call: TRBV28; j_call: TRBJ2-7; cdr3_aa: CASSFGVLNYEQYF
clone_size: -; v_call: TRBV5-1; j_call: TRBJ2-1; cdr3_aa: CASSAGSGNEQFF
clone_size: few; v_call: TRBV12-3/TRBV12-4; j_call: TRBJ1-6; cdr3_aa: CASSFSITYNSPLHF
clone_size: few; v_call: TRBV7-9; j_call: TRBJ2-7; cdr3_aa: CASSKTGGPYEQYF
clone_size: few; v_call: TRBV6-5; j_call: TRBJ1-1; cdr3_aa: CASRPTGNTEAFF
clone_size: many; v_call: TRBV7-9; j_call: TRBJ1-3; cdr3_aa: CASWGGMLGNTIYF
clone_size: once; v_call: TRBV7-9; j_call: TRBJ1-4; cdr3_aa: CASSLVKTEKLFF
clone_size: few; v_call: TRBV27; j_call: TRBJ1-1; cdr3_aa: CASSPGTGVTEAFF
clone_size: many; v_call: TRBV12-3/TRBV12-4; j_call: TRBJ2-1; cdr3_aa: CASSLVGQGTNEQFF
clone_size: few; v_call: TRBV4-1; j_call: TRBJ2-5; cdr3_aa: CASSPDGPAETQYF
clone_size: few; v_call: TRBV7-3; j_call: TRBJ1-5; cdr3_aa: CASSMRPGQGNQPQHF